This T cell receptor (beta chain) came from a study of blood T cell repertoires in COVID-19. In the study overall: From T cells, B-cell-depleted T cells, or PBMCs came the material, which was cDNA or gDNA.

The repertoire was sequenced with immunoSEQ multiplex PCR; TCRdb's copy has only in-frame clones and lacks some. The sample holds 200,000 to 250,000 clones; around 83% are singletons and the top ten take over 4%. The sample was peripheral blood. This TCR was sampled from a woman aged 65 to 85 with COVID-19, enrolled during active disease.

DNA for the CDR3: TGTGCCAGCCGCAGCGCACAAAATCCTGGCAATTCACCCCTCCACTTT. Protein: CASRSAQNPGNSPLHF. The chain has TRBV27 and TRBJ1-6; D is unresolved. Trimming shortened V by 8 bases and J by 7 bases, and 21 bases separated the two germline ends. Germline lookup yields CDR1 MNHEY and CDR2 SMNVEV (reference sequence). This CDR3 is built from 16 residues.